This passage covers 25 T cell receptor beta chains from one sample sequenced in a study of shared clonotypes between healthy human individuals. Clones were sequenced by immunoSEQ multiplex PCR, and TCRdb holds only the in-frame ones, with some missing. In the table there are about 2.4 million clones, approximately 93% of which are singletons. The sample consisted of naive CD4+ T cells from PBMCs. Indicated subset: CD45RA+ positively selected. The source is a man aged 18 to 29 in good health. Some clones in this sample may be carry-over from other donors' samples.

The V and J genes are TRBV10-2 and TRBJ2-7; 11 bases map to TRBD1. This CDR3 is built from 14 residues. Germline assignment: CDR1 WSHSY and CDR2 SAAADI. The V segment lost 8 bases and the J segment 2 bases; nucleotides outside the gene matches: 5. In nucleotides, the CDR3 is TGCGCCAGCTCGCGGACAGGGGGCCCCTACGAGCAGTACTTC. Translation: CASSRTGGPYEQYF.

The genes are TRBV19 and TRBJ2-1; D ambiguous. Deletions cut 4 bases from V and 7 bases from J, with 14 bases between. CDR3 size: 14 residues. The V gene's germline CDR1 is LNHDA and CDR2 SQIVND (reference sequence). The CDR3 loop reads CASSRKEVWNEQFF. The CDR3 DNA reads as TGTGCCAGTAGTAGAAAAGAGGTGTGGAATGAGCAGTTCTTC. Based on the CDR3 plus reference TRBV19 and TRBJ2-1, the full variable domain is DGGITQSPKYLFRKEGQNVTLSCEQNLNHDAMYWYRQDPGQGLRLIYYSQIVNDFQKGDIAEGYSVSREKKESFPLTVTSAQKNPTAFYLCASSRKEVWNEQFFGPGTRLTVL.

The chain combines TRBV6-5 with TRBJ2-5; D assignment may be TRBD1 or TRBD2 (6 bases each). Germline lookup yields CDR1 MNHEY and CDR2 SVGAGI. The V gene lost 4 bases and the J gene lost 5 bases, with 14 bases spanning the gap. The CDR3 is 14 amino acids. CDR3 bases: TGTGCCAGCAGTTTGACAAAAGGGGGGGAGACCCAGTACTTC. Its protein is CASSLTKGGETQYF.

This rearrangement joins TRBV11-2 to TRBJ2-7; a possible D gene is TRBD1 (5 bases). CDR1 is SGHAT and CDR2 is FQNNGV in the germline V gene. Trimming stripped 2 bases from V and 2 bases from J, with 10 bases between. The CDR3 extends over 14 amino acids. The CDR3 DNA follows: TGTGCCAGCAGCTTATGGCAGGGTACCTACGAGCAGTACTTC. Translated, it gives CASSLWQGTYEQYF.

The chain employs TRBV5-1 and TRBJ2-3; weak D call: TRBD2 (6 bases). V shed 0 bases and J shed 0 bases, with 11 bases lying between them. CDR1 and CDR2 from the germline V gene are SGHRS and YFSETQ. This CDR3 has 16 residues. In nucleotides, the CDR3 is TGCGCCAGCAGCTTGGTCGGGGGAACTAGCACAGATACGCAGTATTTT. It specifies CASSLVGGTSTDTQYF.

The chain couples TRBV18 to TRBJ1-5, with TRBD1 matching over 12 bases. Germline CDR1 is KGHSH and CDR2 is LQKENI. The junction had 7 bases not matched to a gene; V was cut back by 4 bases and J by 0 bases. The CDR3 contains 18 residues. The CDR3 coding sequence is TGTGCCAGCTCACTCCGGGACAGGGGGCTTTATAGCAATCAGCCCCAGCATTTT. Residues: CASSLRDRGLYSNQPQHF.

The chain joins TRBV10-1 to TRBJ1-5; TRBD1 matches at 10 bases. The V gene's germline CDR1 is WNHNN and CDR2 SYGVQD (reference sequence). This CDR3 spans 14 amino acids. V lost 8 bases and J lost 7; bases outside the gene matches: 8. Here the CDR3 DNA reads TGCGCCAGCCTTAGACAGGGGGCAATCCAGCCCCAGCATTTT. Translated, it gives CASLRQGAIQPQHF.

The V gene is TRBV7-8, the J gene TRBJ2-1; a possible D gene is TRBD2 (6 bases). The CDR3 consists of 15 residues. Trimming left V 2 bases short and J 5 bases short, with 13 bases between. Germline assignment: CDR1 SGHVS and CDR2 FQNEAQ. The CDR3: CASSLWASAHNEQFF. The CDR3 DNA sequence: TGTGCCAGCAGCTTATGGGCTAGCGCCCACAATGAGCAGTTCTTC.

The gene calls are TRBV9 and TRBJ2-7; 8 nucleotides line up with TRBD1. V was clipped by 5 bases and J by 6 bases; unmatched bases: 13. The CDR3 is 15 amino acids. CDR1 is SGDLS and CDR2 is YYNGEE in the germline V gene. This CDR3 is CASSPNPQGAREQYF. In nucleotides, the CDR3 is TGTGCCAGCAGTCCTAACCCCCAGGGGGCTCGCGAGCAGTACTTC.

J is TRBJ2-5 and V is TRBV4-1; 8 nucleotides line up with TRBD2. Near its end, the DNA agrees better with TRBJ2-7, so the J call may be wrong. Germline values: CDR1 MGHRA, CDR2 YSYEKL. The CDR3 length is 15 residues. Here the CDR3 reads CASSQGGRPNYEQYF. CDR3 DNA sequence: TGCGCCAGCAGCCAAGGCGGGAGGCCCAACTACGAGCAGTACTTC.

The chain recombines TRBV9 with TRBJ2-3; D call uncertain. Germline CDR1 and CDR2: SGDLS and YYNGEE. V lost 1 base to trimming and J lost 4 bases, with 10 bases between them. This CDR3 region has 14 residues. The CDR3 region has the DNA TGTGCCAGCAGCGTACTATCTGGCGCAGATACGCAGTATTTT. Encoded protein: CASSVLSGADTQYF.

The J gene is TRBJ2-1, the V gene TRBV7-3; D perhaps matches TRBD1 (6 bases). Germline CDR1 is SGHTA and CDR2 is FQGTGA. This CDR3 is 15 amino acids long. The germline V and J ends were trimmed by 5 bases and 8 bases, with 19 bases remaining between them. The CDR3: CASSQGQSESDEQFF. CDR3 bases: TGTGCCAGCAGCCAAGGACAGTCGGAATCAGATGAGCAGTTCTTC. The full variable domain, with the rest looked up from reference TRBV7-3 and TRBJ2-1, is GAGVSQTPSNKVTEKGKYVELRCDPISGHTALYWYRQSLGQGPEFLIYFQGTGAADDSGLPNDRFFAVRPEGSVSTLKIQRTERGDSAVYLCASSQGQSESDEQFFGPGTRLTVL.

V usage is TRBV7-2 and J usage is TRBJ2-2, with 9 bases lining up with TRBD2. Germline values: CDR1 SGHTA, CDR2 FQGNSA. With 1 base clipped from V and 3 bases from J, the junction kept 9 bases outside the gene matches. CDR3 length: 18 amino acids. For the CDR3, the DNA is TGTGCCAGCAGCTTAGAGGGTAGCGGGAGAGTCGACACCGGGGAGCTGTTTTTT. Protein product: CASSLEGSGRVDTGELFF. Combining the CDR3 with reference TRBV7-2 and TRBJ2-2 gives the whole variable domain GAGVSQSPSNKVTEKGKDVELRCDPISGHTALYWYRQSLGQGLEFLIYFQGNSAPDKSGLPSDRFSAERTGGSVSTLTIQRTQQEDSAVYLCASSLEGSGRVDTGELFFGEGSRLTVL.

The genes are TRBV19 and TRBJ2-7; D remains ambiguous. Germline V lookup: CDR1 LNHDA, CDR2 SQIVND (reference sequence). CDR3 length: 12 amino acids. V gave up 3 bases and J gave up 7 bases, with 10 bases separating them. The CDR3 region is CASSIDPLEQYF. CDR3 bases: TGTGCCAGTAGTATCGACCCGCTAGAGCAGTACTTC.

This chain uses TRBV30 with TRBJ1-4; D call uncertain. The germline gives CDR1 GTSNPN, CDR2 SVGIG (reference sequence). Trimming left V 5 bases short and J 8 bases short, with 6 bases between. There are 10 residues in the CDR3. CDR3: CAWGREKLFF. As DNA, the CDR3 is TGTGCCTGGGGTCGGGAAAAACTGTTTTTT.

The chain couples TRBV7-6 to TRBJ2-7; weak D call: TRBD2 (7 bases). Between the trimmed V and J ends, which lost 5 bases and 6 bases, there was a span of 20 bases. This CDR3 has 15 amino acids. Per the germline V gene, CDR1 is SGHVS and CDR2 is FNYEAQ. Here the CDR3 reads CASSPTAGAFVEQYF. In nucleotides, the CDR3 is TGTGCCAGCAGCCCGACCGCGGGGGCCTTTGTCGAGCAGTACTTC. The variable domain in full, completed from reference TRBV7-6 and TRBJ2-7, reads GAGVSQSPRYKVTKRGQDVALRCDPISGHVSLYWYRQALGQGPEFLTYFNYEAQQDKSGLPNDRFSAERPEGSISTLTIQRTEQRDSAMYRCASSPTAGAFVEQYFGPGTRLTVT.

About this clone: Other DNA sequences in this sample translate to the same CDR3. CDR3 sequence: CASSLGGGSYNEQFF. The CDR3 nucleotides are TGTGCCAGCAGCTTAGGCGGGGGTTCCTACAATGAGCAGTTCTTC. V is TRBV7-6 and J is TRBJ2-1, with TRBD2 matching over 7 bases. Germline V lookup: CDR1 SGHVS, CDR2 FNYEAQ. V lost 1 base to trimming and J lost 1 base; unmatched junction nucleotides: 1. The CDR3 totals 15 residues.

This chain links TRBV7-2 with TRBJ1-2, with 9 bases fitting TRBD1. Per germline, CDR1 SGHTA and CDR2 FQGNSA. The CDR3 has 16 residues. V lost 0 bases, J lost 2 bases, and 4 bases stayed unmatched. CDR3 residues: CASSLAGTGSNYGYTF. The CDR3 nucleotides read TGTGCCAGCAGCTTAGCCGGGACAGGGTCCAACTATGGCTACACCTTC.

The chain carries TRBV21-1 and TRBJ2-5. TRBV21-1 corresponds to a pseudogene. The CDR3 has 14 amino acids. CDR3 sequence: CASSKEASGETQYF. CDR3 in DNA: TGTGCCAGCAGCAAAGAGGCTTCTGGGGAGACCCAGTACTTC.

This clone was observed a handful of times. The chain couples TRBV6-5 to TRBJ2-7, with 7 bases identical to TRBD2. The CDR3 covers 13 residues. J was trimmed by 7 bases and V by 6 bases; bases with no gene match: 9. Germline V CDR1 and CDR2: MNHEY, SVGAGI. The CDR3 DNA reads as TGTGCCAGCAGGAGGGAGGGTGAACGGGAGCAGTACTTC. Translated, it gives CASRREGEREQYF.

The chain links TRBV2 to TRBJ1-5; D uncertain. Germline CDR1 and CDR2: SNHLY and FYNNEI. This CDR3 is 15 amino acids long. Trimming removed 7 bases from V and 0 bases from J, with 13 bases in between. CDR3 sequence: CASKDNPYSNQPQHF. The CDR3 region has the DNA TGTGCCAGCAAGGATAACCCTTATAGCAATCAGCCCCAGCATTTT.

The chain uses TRBV2 and TRBJ1-2; no clear D gene. Germline assignment: CDR1 SNHLY and CDR2 FYNNEI. Trimming removed 4 bases at V and 0 bases at J, with 12 bases between. This CDR3 comprises 15 residues. DNA for the CDR3: TGTGCCAGCAGTGTTGTCAGACAAGCTAACTATGGCTACACCTTC. Protein product: CASSVVRQANYGYTF.

In DNA form, the CDR3 reads TGTGCCAGCTCACCGGGACAGGGACCCCAGCAGTACTTC. This encodes CASSPGQGPQQYF. This rearrangement joins TRBV18 to TRBJ2-7, with 9 bases lining up with TRBD1. V dropped 3 bases and J dropped 8; count of bases not matched to a gene: 5. Germline CDR1 KGHSH, CDR2 LQKENI. The CDR3 extends over 13 amino acids. Variable domain in full (rest from reference TRBV18 and TRBJ2-7): NAGVMQNPRHLVRRRGQEARLRCSPMKGHSHVYWYRQLPEEGLKFMVYLQKENIIDESGMPKERFSAEFPKEGPSILRIQQVVRGDSAAYFCASSPGQGPQQYFGPGTRLTVT.

In the case of this clone: The identical CDR3 is also encoded by other nucleotide sequences in the sample. The CDR3 sequence: CASRRDSNQPQHF. The CDR3 DNA sequence: TGTGCCAGCAGGAGGGACAGCAATCAGCCCCAGCATTTT. The J gene is TRBJ1-5, the V gene TRBV2; D perhaps matches TRBD1 (5 bases). Trimming shortened V by 6 bases and J by 1 base, and 7 bases separated the two germline ends. The CDR3 totals 13 residues. The germline CDR1 and CDR2 sequences are SNHLY and FYNNEI.

The V gene is TRBV5-6, the J gene TRBJ2-7; D gene unclear. The ends were cut back, 6 bases at V and 0 bases at J, with 16 bases in the middle. The germline CDR1 and CDR2 sequences are SGHDT and YYEEEE. This CDR3 is built from 15 residues. The CDR3 sequence: CASIKSRLGSYEQYF. The CDR3 nucleotides are TGTGCCAGCATCAAATCCAGGTTGGGCTCCTACGAGCAGTACTTC.